Listed below are T cell receptor beta chains from one sample, sequenced in a study of shared clonotypes between healthy human individuals. TCRdb's copy holds only in-frame clones and misses some; the assay was immunoSEQ multiplex PCR. The table lists roughly 2,000,000 clones, about 95% of them singletons, with 1% to 1.5% in the top ten. Sequencing was done on a sample of naive CD8+ T cells sorted from blood. Every receptor here comes from a man aged 18 to 29 in good health. The CDR3 runs from the conserved cysteine through the conserved F or W. The order of the fields is V gene, CDR3 length, CDR3 protein.

V: TRBV5-6
length: 19
CDR3: CASSQEGAGGWDSNQPQHF

V: TRBV29-1
length: 13
CDR3: CSVESGVDYGYTF

V: TRBV27
length: 14
CDR3: CASSLTGRRTEAFF

V: TRBV7-2
length: 15
CDR3: CASSLARQSNSPLHF

V: TRBV7-2
length: 13
CDR3: CASSPREGTEAFF

V: TRBV10-3
length: 14
CDR3: CAISSPGQGIGYTF

V: TRBV13
length: 14
CDR3: CASSFQGPNYGYTF

V: TRBV9
length: 18
CDR3: CASSVLAGGPASTDTQYF

V: TRBV11-2
length: 12
CDR3: CASSLAQDTQYF

V: TRBV29-1
length: 11
CDR3: CTVWAADTQYF

V: TRBV27
length: 14
CDR3: CASSLRGEPNEQYF

V: TRBV11-2
length: 17
CDR3: CASSFPWGSGAHNEQFF

V: TRBV11-2
length: 15
CDR3: CASSPLRGAAYEQYF

V: TRBV27
length: 15
CDR3: CASSLGLPHSYEQYF

V: TRBV5-4
length: 14
CDR3: CASSVLGQGNEQYF

V: TRBV10-3
length: 16
CDR3: CAISETREQLDYEQYF

V: TRBV29-1
length: 14
CDR3: CSVVWALASYEQYF

V: TRBV27
length: 14
CDR3: CASSLLAGPGEQYF

V: TRBV25-1
length: 12
CDR3: CASGDNSYEQYF

V: TRBV7-9
length: 14
CDR3: CASSFIGISYEQYF

V: TRBV6-5
length: 14
CDR3: CASSPTGPGYEQYF

V: TRBV6-5
length: 13
CDR3: CASGFDRNTEAFF

V: TRBV9
length: 14
CDR3: CASSVAGQEETQYF

V: TRBV6-1
length: 13
CDR3: CASSERTYYEQYF

V: TRBV6-5
length: 13
CDR3: CASSYSSAGELFF

V: TRBV6-5
length: 15
CDR3: CASSYFGVENYGYTF

V: TRBV25-1
length: 16
CDR3: CASSEAGLALGYEQYF

V: TRBV6-1
length: 14
CDR3: CASRDRQVGETQYF

V: TRBV5-4
length: 13
CDR3: CASSLGGGYEAFF

V: TRBV6-5
length: 15
CDR3: CASSYGAGASYEQYF

V: TRBV19
length: 17
CDR3: CASSRGLLRSSYNEQFF

V: TRBV4-1
length: 18
CDR3: CASSQGGGASGYTDTQYF